The 29 T cell receptor beta chains listed next were all sequenced from one sample in a study of CD8+CD57+ T cells in acquired aplastic anemia. All sequencing subjects had displayed CD8+CD57+ cell expansion on flow cytometry. Genomic DNA acted as the template from which TCR beta VDJ combination and CDR3 sequence profiling were carried out. TCRdb re-called the reads with MiXCR, one entry per CDR3 protein. Among 150,000 or so distinct CDR3 sequences listed, over 50% were seen once. Sequencing input: sorted CD4+, CD8+, or CD8+CD57+ T cells (not recorded which) from PBMCs. These receptors came from a human donor with aplastic anemia.

In its sample, this clonotype was seen many times. The rearrangement joins TRBV4-2 to TRBJ2-1; D is possibly TRBD2 (6 bases). The V end lost 4 bases, the J end lost 6 bases, and 16 bases lay between the germline ends. The CDR3 has 15 residues. The germline CDR1 and CDR2 sequences are LGHNA and YNFKEQ. The CDR3 DNA follows: TGTGCCAGCAGCCCTCCGGGACTCGATCGCAATGAGCAGTTCTTC. It translates to CASSPPGLDRNEQFF.

This clonotype has just one count. V usage is TRBV6-2 or TRBV6-3 and J usage is TRBJ2-4; TRBD2 aligns across 12 bases. J was trimmed by 5 bases and V by 6 bases; bases with no gene match: 2. The CDR3 has 14 residues. Germline CDR1 and CDR2: MNHEY and SVGEGT. CDR3: CASSRLAGENIQYF. CDR3 nucleotide sequence: TGTGCCAGCAGCAGACTAGCGGGAGAAAACATTCAGTACTTC.

This clonotype was seen repeatedly, ten times or more. The chain couples TRBV7-6 to TRBJ2-5; TRBD2 matches at 13 bases. V shed 2 bases and J 4 bases; nucleotides not matched to a gene: 7. There are 17 residues in the CDR3. From germline, CDR1 is SGHVS and CDR2 FNYEAQ. CDR3 nucleotide sequence: TGTGCCAGCAGCTTATATGAACTAGCGGGGGGGAGAGAGACCCAGTACTTC. Its translation: CASSLYELAGGRETQYF.

This clonotype was counted at least ten times. This chain joins TRBV6-2 or TRBV6-3 and TRBJ2-7; D possibly corresponds to TRBD1 (6 bases). This CDR3 comprises 14 residues. Germline V gene data show CDR1 as MNHEY and CDR2 as SVGEGT. Trimming cost V 5 bases and J 7 bases, with 18 bases left between them. CDR3 in amino acids: CASSAHRDVGEQYF. In DNA form, the CDR3 reads TGTGCCAGCAGTGCCCACAGGGATGTAGGGGAGCAGTACTTC.

This clonotype was detected only once. The rearrangement joins TRBV4-3 to TRBJ1-2; unclear D gene. This CDR3 region has 15 residues. Germline CDR1 and CDR2: LGHNA and YSLEER. V was cut by 4 bases and J by 3 bases, with 15 bases left in between. CDR3 sequence reads: CASSPTRFAHYGYTF. CDR3 in DNA: TGCGCCAGCAGCCCCACTCGGTTTGCGCACTATGGCTACACCTTC.

The rearrangement links TRBV24-1 to TRBJ2-7, with 9 bases lining up with TRBD1. The CDR3 length is 15 residues. CDR1 is KGHDR, CDR2 SFDVKD, per germline. After removal of 4 bases from V and 3 bases from J, the junction contained 6 bases not matched to a gene. CDR3 region: CATSDETGGNYEQYF. Here the CDR3 DNA reads TGTGCCACCAGTGACGAGACAGGGGGTAACTACGAGCAGTACTTC.

This clonotype occurred many times. This chain connects TRBV6-1 to TRBJ2-1; D remains ambiguous. The V and J ends lost 6 bases and 5 bases respectively, with 8 bases between them. Germline V gene lookup returns CDR1 MNHNS and CDR2 SASEGT. This CDR3 contains 12 residues. CDR3 DNA: TGTGCCAGCAGGGCCTCAGACAATGAGCAGTTCTTC. Translation gives CASRASDNEQFF.

Only a few counts were recorded for this clonotype. This rearrangement joins TRBV9 to TRBJ1-1; D unresolved. Germline V gene sequence: CDR1 SGDLS, CDR2 YYNGEE. Trimming removed 0 bases at V and 1 base at J, with 7 bases between. The CDR3 sequence is 14 residues long. CDR3 protein: CASSVEEGNTEAFF. The CDR3 DNA reads as TGTGCCAGCAGCGTAGAGGAGGGGAACACTGAAGCTTTCTTT. The whole variable domain, remainder taken from reference TRBV9 and TRBJ1-1, is DSGVTQTPKHLITATGQRVTLRCSPRSGDLSVYWYQQSLDQGLQFLIQYYNGEERAKGNILERFSAQQFPDLHSELNLSSLELGDSALYFCASSVEEGNTEAFFGQGTRLTVV.

Many counts were recorded for this clonotype. The V and J genes are TRBV29-1 and TRBJ2-5; D gene uncertain. The V gene lost 5 bases and the J gene lost 5 bases, with 18 bases spanning the gap. The CDR3 sequence is 14 residues long. Germline V gene sequence: CDR1 SQVTM, CDR2 ANQGSEA. CDR3: CSVTQSSPEETQYF. Written as DNA, the CDR3 is TGCAGCGTTACCCAGTCCTCCCCGGAGGAGACCCAGTACTTC.

This clonotype showed up many times. CDR3 in DNA: TGCGCCAGCACCGAAAGCCGGGCCCAGTACTTC. Its translation: CASTESRAQYF. This chain joins TRBV5-1 and TRBJ2-5; no clear D gene. The CDR3 contains 11 residues. The V and J ends lost 6 bases and 9 bases respectively, with 12 bases between them. In germline, CDR1 is SGHRS, CDR2 YFSETQ.

Ten or more counts support this clonotype. As DNA, the CDR3 is TGTGCCAGCAGCCAATCCGAGACCTACGAGCAGTACTTC. Its protein is CASSQSETYEQYF. This chain links TRBV4-2 with TRBJ2-7; D call uncertain. The germline V gene has CDR1 LGHNA and CDR2 YNFKEQ. Trimming pared 2 bases from V and 2 bases from J, leaving 7 bases between. The CDR3 length is 13 residues.

Many counts were recorded for this clonotype. The J gene is TRBJ2-1, the V gene TRBV29-1, with no clear D. Trimming removed 4 bases at V and 5 bases at J, with 9 bases between. The CDR3 extends over 12 amino acids. CDR1 is SQVTM, CDR2 ANQGSEA, per germline. The CDR3 sequence: CSVAPGNNEQFF. The CDR3 DNA follows: TGCAGCGTTGCCCCGGGCAACAATGAGCAGTTCTTC.

The chain employs TRBV19 and TRBJ2-7; D is unresolved. Germline-derived CDR1 and CDR2 are LNHDA and SQIVND (reference sequence). V lost 1 base, J lost 1 base, and 5 bases lay in between. The CDR3 totals 13 residues. Here the CDR3 reads CASSIVLSYEQYF. CDR3 in DNA: TGTGCCAGTAGTATAGTCTTGTCCTACGAGCAGTACTTC. Full variable domain (remainder filled in from reference TRBV19 and TRBJ2-7): DGGITQSPKYLFRKEGQNVTLSCEQNLNHDAMYWYRQDPGQGLRLIYYSQIVNDFQKGDIAEGYSVSREKKESFPLTVTSAQKNPTAFYLCASSIVLSYEQYFGPGTRLTVT.

The CDR3 loop is CSGTGGHNEQFF. CDR3 coding DNA: TGCAGTGGGACAGGGGGGCATAATGAGCAGTTCTTC. The chain carries TRBV20-1 and TRBJ2-1, with 10 bases aligning to TRBD1. The CDR3 contains 12 residues. The germline V gene encodes CDR1 DFQATT and CDR2 SNEGSKA (reference sequence). Trimming took 7 bases from V and 7 from J; bases not matched to a gene: 4.

This clonotype was observed many times. The chain employs TRBV6-1 and TRBJ2-1; 14 nucleotides match TRBD2. CDR1 MNHNS and CDR2 SASEGT come from the germline V gene. CDR3 length equals 17 residues. V lost 7 bases, J lost 2 bases, and 7 bases stayed unmatched. The CDR3 region has the DNA TGTGCCAGCACGCCGGGACTAGCGGGGGCCACCTACAATGAGCAGTTCTTC. This translates into CASTPGLAGATYNEQFF.

The V and J genes are TRBV7-9 and TRBJ1-1, with 8 bases that match TRBD1. Germline loops: CDR1 SEHNR, CDR2 FQNEAQ (reference sequence). Trimming at V came to 1 base and at J to 10 bases, leaving 8 bases not matched to a gene. The CDR3 length is 14 residues. CDR3 loop: CASSLDPQDRVAFF. In nucleotides, the CDR3 is TGTGCCAGCAGCTTAGATCCCCAGGACAGGGTAGCTTTCTTT.

This clonotype showed up just a few times. The J gene is TRBJ2-7, the V gene TRBV5-1; perhaps TRBD1 as D (6 bases). There are 15 residues in the CDR3. Trimming shortened V by 4 bases and J by 3 bases, and 17 bases separated the two germline ends. The germline V gene has CDR1 SGHRS and CDR2 YFSETQ. CDR3 residues: CASSPTGTPYYEQYF. The DNA for the CDR3 is TGCGCCAGCAGCCCGACCGGGACACCATACTACGAGCAGTACTTC.

The chain employs TRBV12-3 or TRBV12-4 and TRBJ1-4; D is undetermined. V was clipped by 3 bases and J by 3 bases, with 8 bases between them. This CDR3 comprises 14 residues. The CDR3 DNA reads as TGTGCCAGCAGTTTGACACCTCCTAATGAAAAACTGTTTTTT. It encodes CASSLTPPNEKLFF.

V usage is TRBV19 and J usage is TRBJ1-5; D is unclear. Trimming stripped 7 bases from V and 0 bases from J, with 13 bases between. This CDR3 region has 15 residues. CDR1 and CDR2 from the germline V gene are LNHDA and SQIVND (reference sequence). The CDR3 DNA follows: TGTGCCAGTACCGCCCGACGGAATAGCAATCAGCCCCAGCATTTT. Translated, it gives CASTARRNSNQPQHF.

This chain uses TRBV25-1 with TRBJ2-5, with 10 bases matching TRBD1. Germline V gives CDR1 MGHDK, CDR2 SYGVNS. The CDR3 has 16 residues. V lost 4 bases, J lost 5 bases, and 10 bases stayed unmatched. DNA for the CDR3: TGTGCCAGCAGTGCCCTGACAGGGGGCGTCACGGAGACCCAGTACTTC. Protein: CASSALTGGVTETQYF.

In its sample, this clonotype was seen many times. The V gene is TRBV5-1, the J gene TRBJ2-5, with 7 positions matching TRBD1. CDR1 is SGHRS, CDR2 YFSETQ, per germline. The CDR3 totals 16 residues. The junction had 7 bases not matched to a gene; V was cut back by 1 base and J by 1 base. The DNA for the CDR3 is TGCGCCAGCAGCTTGCTGCAGGGGGACGGCCAAGAGACCCAGTACTTC. As protein: CASSLLQGDGQETQYF.

This clonotype appeared many times. This sequence joins TRBV7-2 and TRBJ2-3; TRBD2 might be the D (7 bases). V was cut by 1 base and J by 5 bases, with 16 bases left in between. Germline CDR1 reads SGHTA; CDR2 reads FQGNSA. CDR3 length: 16 amino acids. CDR3 in DNA: TGTGCCAGCAGCTTAGTCGGGGGGCCTCCGGTAGATACGCAGTATTTT. Translated: CASSLVGGPPVDTQYF. The full variable domain, rest sourced from reference TRBV7-2 and TRBJ2-3, is GAGVSQSPSNKVTEKGKDVELRCDPISGHTALYWYRQSLGQGLEFLIYFQGNSAPDKSGLPSDRFSAERTGGSVSTLTIQRTQQEDSAVYLCASSLVGGPPVDTQYFGPGTRLTVL.

Note on this clonotype: This may be a read error: a much more frequent sequence differs by one nucleotide. The chain joins TRBV5-6 to TRBJ1-1, with a tentative D call TRBD1 (5 bases). CDR1 SGHDT and CDR2 YYEEEE come from the germline V gene. There are 14 residues in the CDR3. Deletions cut 7 bases from V and 1 base from J, with 14 bases between. The CDR3 bases are TGTGCCAGCCGGGGGGTGGCAAGGAACACTGAAGCTTTCTTT. This gives the protein CASRGVARNTEAFF.

This clonotype was found many times. J is TRBJ2-7 and V is TRBV10-3, with 7 nucleotides matching TRBD1. CDR1 is ENHRY, CDR2 SYGVKD, per germline. Trimming cost V 9 bases and J 6 bases; bases outside gene matches: 8. The CDR3 runs to 12 residues. The CDR3 loop reads CAMLRAGGEQYF. CDR3 nucleotides: TGTGCCATGCTCAGGGCAGGGGGCGAGCAGTACTTC.

The CDR3 DNA reads as TGTGCCAGCAGCCAAGACATTCAGGTTACGGGGAACACTGAAGCTTTCTTT. As protein: CASSQDIQVTGNTEAFF. The rearrangement joins TRBV4-2 to TRBJ1-1; D remains ambiguous. Germline CDR1 and CDR2: LGHNA and YNFKEQ. Trimming stripped 0 bases from V and 1 base from J, with 15 bases between. The CDR3 covers 17 residues.

Many counts were recorded for this clonotype. The chain couples TRBV13 to TRBJ2-1; no firm D call. The germline V and J ends were trimmed by 5 bases and 7 bases, with 9 bases remaining between them. The germline V gene has CDR1 PRHDT and CDR2 FYEKMQ (reference sequence). This CDR3 has 12 amino acids. This chain's CDR3 is CASSVTKNEQFF. In nucleotides, the CDR3 is TGTGCCAGCAGCGTCACAAAGAATGAGCAGTTCTTC.

The V gene is TRBV7-2, the J gene TRBJ2-5; TRBD2 matches 12 bases. The J segment lost 0 bases and the V segment lost 4 bases, leaving 0 bases of the junction unmatched. The CDR3 contains 15 residues. The germline V gene has CDR1 SGHTA and CDR2 FQGNSA. The CDR3 spells CASSWTSGDQETQYF. The CDR3 nucleotides read TGTGCCAGCAGCTGGACTAGCGGGGACCAAGAGACCCAGTACTTC.

This clonotype was seen ten or more times. This sequence joins TRBV2 and TRBJ2-3; possible D gene TRBD2, 7 bases. CDR1 is SNHLY and CDR2 is FYNNEI in the germline V gene. With 8 bases removed from V and 1 base from J, the gap between germline ends came to 16 bases. The length of the CDR3 is 15 residues. As DNA, the CDR3 is TGTGCCAGCCCCAATAGGGGGGGGGGCACAGATACGCAGTATTTT. This sequence encodes CASPNRGGGTDTQYF.

The chain employs TRBV29-1 and TRBJ1-2; TRBD1 aligns across 8 bases. There are 12 residues in the CDR3. The V gene end was trimmed by 7 bases and the J gene end by 7 bases; junction bases not matched to a gene: 8. CDR1 and CDR2 (germline): SQVTM, ANQGSEA. Here the CDR3 DNA reads TGCAGCGGACGGACAGGGAGCGCTGGCTACACCTTC. Translating gives CSGRTGSAGYTF.